This TCR beta chain was documented in a study of T cells in Graves' hyperthyroidism and ophthalmopathy. Study information: Once the initial diagnosis was made, peripheral blood was obtained before any treatment. Broader study findings: The majority of expanded thyroid clonotypes above 0.001 also appeared in blood.

There are a few counts of this clonotype. The antigen remains unidentified. J was trimmed by 9 bases and V by 7 bases; bases with no gene match: 17. The germline CDR1 and CDR2 sequences are LNHDA and SQIVND (reference sequence). The CDR3 is 15 residues long. Amplification of TCR beta CDR3 regions was performed using RNA transcripts as template. When the TCR CDR3 underwent first-round RT-PCR, the HTBI primer set was used. One entry per CDR3 protein results from TCRdb running MiXCR on the multiplex PCR reads. The sample lists over 350,000 distinct CDR3 sequences; under 15% were seen once. Investigators excluded patients with uncontrolled infection, other autoimmune disease, pregnancy or lactation. Clinical symptoms, serum thyroxine, TRAb, thyroid ultrasound and orbital computed tomography established diagnosis.

The sequenced sample was blood. This TCR was recovered from a man younger than 35 with Graves' ophthalmopathy. V and J are TRBV19 and TRBJ1-1; 7 nucleotides agree with TRBD1. The CDR3 loop is CASIPPGQAAPKAFF. The DNA of the CDR3 is TGTGCCAGTATCCCACCAGGACAGGCAGCCCCCAAAGCTTTCTTT.